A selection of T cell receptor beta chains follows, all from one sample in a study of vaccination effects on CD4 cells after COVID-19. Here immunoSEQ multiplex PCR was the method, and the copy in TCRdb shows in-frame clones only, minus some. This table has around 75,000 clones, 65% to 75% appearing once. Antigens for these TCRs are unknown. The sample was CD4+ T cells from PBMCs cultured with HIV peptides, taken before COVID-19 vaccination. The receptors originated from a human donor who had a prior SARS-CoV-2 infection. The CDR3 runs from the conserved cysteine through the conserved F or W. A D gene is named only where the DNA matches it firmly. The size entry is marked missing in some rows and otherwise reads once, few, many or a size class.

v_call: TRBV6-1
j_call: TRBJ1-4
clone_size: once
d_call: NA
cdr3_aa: CASSEELTNEKLFF
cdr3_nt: TGTGCCAGCAGTGAGGAGCTGACTAATGAAAAACTGTTTTTT

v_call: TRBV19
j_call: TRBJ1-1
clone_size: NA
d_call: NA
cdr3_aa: CASSPEPGARRGEAFF
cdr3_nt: TGTGCCAGTAGTCCGGAACCGGGGGCACGGCGGGGTGAAGCTTTCTTT

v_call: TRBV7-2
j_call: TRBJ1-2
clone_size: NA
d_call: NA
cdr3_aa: CASSLAGQGSYGYTF
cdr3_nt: TGTGCCAGCAGCTTAGCCGGGCAGGGGAGCTATGGCTACACCTTC

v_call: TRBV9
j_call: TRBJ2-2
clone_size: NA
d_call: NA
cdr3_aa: CASSVGLAEGPGELFF
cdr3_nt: TGTGCCAGCAGCGTAGGGCTAGCCGAGGGACCCGGGGAGCTGTTTTTT

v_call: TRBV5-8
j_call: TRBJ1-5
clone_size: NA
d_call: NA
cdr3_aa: CASSLVFQPQHF
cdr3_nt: TGTGCCAGCAGCTTAGTATTCCAGCCCCAGCATTTT

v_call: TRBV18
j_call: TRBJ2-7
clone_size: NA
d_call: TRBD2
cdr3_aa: CASSPRASGSDEQYF
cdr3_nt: TGTGCCAGCTCACCAAGGGCTAGCGGGAGTGACGAGCAGTACTTC

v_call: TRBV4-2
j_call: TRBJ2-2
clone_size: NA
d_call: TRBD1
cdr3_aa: CASSHGQGASTGELFF
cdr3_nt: TGTGCCAGCAGCCACGGACAGGGGGCGAGCACCGGGGAGCTGTTTTTT

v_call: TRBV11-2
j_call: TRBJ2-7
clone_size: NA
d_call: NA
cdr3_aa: CASSLVRETYEQYF
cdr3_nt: TGTGCCAGCAGCTTAGTTCGGGAGACCTACGAGCAGTACTTC

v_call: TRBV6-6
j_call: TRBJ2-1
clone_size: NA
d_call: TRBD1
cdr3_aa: CASSYPSTGRDEQFF
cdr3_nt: TGTGCCAGCAGTTACCCATCGACAGGGCGGGATGAGCAGTTCTTC

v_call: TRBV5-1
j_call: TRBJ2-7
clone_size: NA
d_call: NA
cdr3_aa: CASSLARAYEQYF
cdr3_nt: TGCGCCAGCAGCTTGGCCAGGGCTTACGAGCAGTACTTC

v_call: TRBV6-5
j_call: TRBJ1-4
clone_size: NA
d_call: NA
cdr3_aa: CASRDRDEKLFF
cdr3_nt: TGTGCCAGCAGAGACCGAGACGAAAAACTGTTTTTT

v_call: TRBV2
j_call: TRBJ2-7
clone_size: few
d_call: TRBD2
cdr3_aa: CASSGTSGGEQYF
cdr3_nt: TGTGCCAGCAGCGGGACTAGCGGGGGGGAGCAGTACTTC

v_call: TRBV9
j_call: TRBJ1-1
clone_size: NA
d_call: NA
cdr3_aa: CASSDTHTEAFF
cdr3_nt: TGTGCCAGCAGCGACACACACACTGAAGCTTTCTTT

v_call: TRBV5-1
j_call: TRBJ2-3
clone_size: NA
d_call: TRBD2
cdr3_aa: CASSSIGRGVTDTQYF
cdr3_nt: TGCGCCAGCAGCTCCATCGGGCGGGGGGTCACAGATACGCAGTATTTT

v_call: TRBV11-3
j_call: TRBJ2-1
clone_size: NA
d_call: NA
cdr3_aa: CASSLGQHGDTYNEQFF
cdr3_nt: TGTGCCAGCAGCTTAGGCCAACATGGTGACACCTACAATGAGCAGTTCTTC

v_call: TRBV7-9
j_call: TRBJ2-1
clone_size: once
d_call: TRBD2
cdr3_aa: CASTPQAGGPGSYNEQFF
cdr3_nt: TGTGCCAGCACCCCCCAGGCGGGAGGGCCCGGCTCCTACAATGAGCAGTTCTTC

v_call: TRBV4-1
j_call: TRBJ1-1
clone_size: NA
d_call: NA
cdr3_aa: CASSRSRRFPGVSF
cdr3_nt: TGCGCCAGCAGCCGAAGCCGTAGATTCCCGGGGGTGTCCTTT

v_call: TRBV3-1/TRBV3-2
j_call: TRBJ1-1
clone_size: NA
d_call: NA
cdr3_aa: CASSPPLKTDEAFF
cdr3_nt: TGTGCCAGCAGCCCCCCTCTCAAGACAGACGAAGCTTTCTTT

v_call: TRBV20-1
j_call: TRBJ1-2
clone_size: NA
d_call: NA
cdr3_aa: CSASESFGYTF
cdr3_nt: TGCAGTGCTAGTGAGTCCTTTGGCTACACCTTC

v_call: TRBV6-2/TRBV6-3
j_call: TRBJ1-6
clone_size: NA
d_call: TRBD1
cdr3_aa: CASSDRDRGNSPLHF
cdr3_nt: TGTGCCAGCAGTGACCGGGACAGGGGAAATTCACCCCTCCACTTT

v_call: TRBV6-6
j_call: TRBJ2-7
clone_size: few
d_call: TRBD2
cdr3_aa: CASSYSASGIGEQYF
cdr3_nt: TGTGCCAGCAGTTACTCTGCTAGCGGGATCGGCGAGCAGTACTTC

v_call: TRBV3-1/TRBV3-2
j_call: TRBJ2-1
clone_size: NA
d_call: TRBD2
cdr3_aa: CASSPWTGGSYNEQFF
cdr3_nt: TGTGCCAGCAGCCCATGGACGGGGGGTTCCTACAATGAGCAGTTCTTC

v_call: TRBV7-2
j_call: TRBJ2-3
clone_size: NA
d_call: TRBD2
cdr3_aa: CASSPGLAGRGTQYF
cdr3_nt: TGTGCCAGCAGCCCGGGACTAGCGGGGAGGGGTACGCAGTATTTT

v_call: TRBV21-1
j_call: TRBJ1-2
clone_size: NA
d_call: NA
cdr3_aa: CASSDQGSTF
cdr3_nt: TGTGCCAGCAGCGACCAGGGGTCCACCTTC

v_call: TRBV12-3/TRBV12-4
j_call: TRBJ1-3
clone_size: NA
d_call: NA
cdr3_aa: CASTRVGGNTIYF
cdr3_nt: TGTGCCAGCACCCGCGTTGGTGGAAACACCATATATTTT

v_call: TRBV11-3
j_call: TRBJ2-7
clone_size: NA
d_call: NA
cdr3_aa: CASSRGLFEEQYF
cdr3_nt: TGTGCCAGCAGCCGGGGACTGTTTGAGGAGCAGTACTTC

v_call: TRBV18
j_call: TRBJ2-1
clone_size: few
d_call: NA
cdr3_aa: CASSAGNHNEQFF
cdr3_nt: TGTGCCAGCTCAGCCGGGAATCACAATGAGCAGTTCTTC

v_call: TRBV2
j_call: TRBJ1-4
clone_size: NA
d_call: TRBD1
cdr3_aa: CASNGQGTTNEKLFF
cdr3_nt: TGTGCCAGCAACGGACAGGGAACAACTAATGAAAAACTGTTTTTT

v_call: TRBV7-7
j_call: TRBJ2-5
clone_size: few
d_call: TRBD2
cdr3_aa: CASSSGSGKGTQYF
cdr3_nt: TGTGCTAGCAGCTCCGGTAGCGGGAAGGGAACCCAGTACTTC

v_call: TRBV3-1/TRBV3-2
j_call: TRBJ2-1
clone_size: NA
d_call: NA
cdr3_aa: CASSQLITGTLFF
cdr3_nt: TGTGCCAGCAGCCAACTGATAACCGGGACTCTATTCTTC

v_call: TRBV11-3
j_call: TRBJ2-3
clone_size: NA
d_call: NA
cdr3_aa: CASSYGRTDTQYF
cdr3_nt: TGTGCCAGCAGCTACGGACGCACAGATACGCAGTATTTT

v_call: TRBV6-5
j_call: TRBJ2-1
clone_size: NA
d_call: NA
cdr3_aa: CASSSMIKTVYNEQFF
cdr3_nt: TGTGCCAGCAGTTCAATGATAAAGACGGTGTACAATGAGCAGTTCTTC

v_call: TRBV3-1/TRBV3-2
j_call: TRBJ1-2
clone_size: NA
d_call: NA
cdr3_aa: CASSQGLGARTGGYTF
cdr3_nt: TGTGCCAGCAGCCAGGGTTTGGGGGCCCGAACTGGTGGCTACACCTTC

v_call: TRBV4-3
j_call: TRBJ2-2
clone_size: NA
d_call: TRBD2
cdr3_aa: CASSPGLENTGELFF
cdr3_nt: TGCGCCAGCAGCCCGGGACTAGAGAACACCGGGGAGCTGTTTTTT

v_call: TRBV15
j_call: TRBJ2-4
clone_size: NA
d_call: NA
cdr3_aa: CATSRLPGVLNIQYF
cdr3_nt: TGTGCCACCAGCAGACTCCCCGGGGTTTTAAACATTCAGTACTTC